These 19 T cell receptor beta chains came from one sample sequenced in a study of PD-1 blockade in classical Hodgkin lymphoma. Brentuximab vedotin exposure varied among the patients, all of whom had relapsed after autologous stem cell transplantation. Data came from immunoSEQ multiplex PCR; TCRdb stores just in-frame clones and leaves some out. The table shows about 86,000 clones, with 80% to 90% occurring only once. Sequenced here: peripheral blood mononuclear cells (PBMCs), sampled before the second cycle of nivolumab. Receptors were obtained from a human donor with classical Hodgkin lymphoma.

The chain carries TRBV29-1 and TRBJ2-1; D is tentatively TRBD1 or TRBD2 (5 bases each). V lost 7 bases, J lost 4 bases, and 11 bases lay in between. The CDR3 sequence is 12 residues long. Germline V lookup: CDR1 SQVTM, CDR2 ANQGSEA. CDR3: CSGGDHYNEQFF. DNA for the CDR3: TGCAGCGGAGGGGACCATTACAATGAGCAGTTCTTC.

V and J are TRBV28 and TRBJ1-1; perhaps TRBD1 as D (6 bases). The V end lost 6 bases, the J end lost 7 bases, and 9 bases lay between the germline ends. Per the germline V gene, CDR1 is MDHEN and CDR2 is SYDVKM. This CDR3 comprises 11 residues. This CDR3 reads CASRIQGEAFF. The CDR3 DNA reads TGTGCCAGCAGAATACAGGGTGAAGCTTTCTTT. The full variable domain, rest sourced from reference TRBV28 and TRBJ1-1, is DVKVTQSSRYLVKRTGEKVFLECVQDMDHENMFWYRQDPGLGLRLIYFSYDVKMKEKGDIPEGYSVSREKKERFSLILESASTNQTSMYLCASRIQGEAFFGQGTRLTVV.

CDR3 nucleotide sequence: TGTGCCAGCAGCTTAGGGGGAGGATCCGGGGAGCTGTTTTTT. Translated, it gives CASSLGGGSGELFF. This chain links TRBV7-9 with TRBJ2-2; D possibly corresponds to TRBD2 (6 bases). CDR1 and CDR2 from the germline V gene are SEHNR and FQNEAQ (reference sequence). V lost 1 base and J lost 6, with 9 bases in between. The CDR3 totals 14 residues.

The rearrangement links TRBV10-3 to TRBJ2-7; 9 nucleotides agree with TRBD1. CDR1 is ENHRY and CDR2 is SYGVKD in the germline V gene. V was pared by 5 bases and J by 0 bases, with 5 bases of the junction left unmatched. This CDR3 comprises 15 residues. The CDR3 here is CAISRPGQGSYEQYF. The DNA for the CDR3 is TGTGCCATCAGTCGGCCGGGACAGGGCTCCTACGAGCAGTACTTC.

The chain combines TRBV6-5 with TRBJ2-7; D is perhaps TRBD1 (6 bases). The V gene lost 2 bases and the J gene lost 3 bases, with 8 bases spanning the gap. The germline gives CDR1 MNHEY, CDR2 SVGAGI. The CDR3 has 13 residues. CDR3 sequence (DNA): TGTGCCAGCAGTTACGGGGGCAGCTACGAGCAGTACTTC. Translation: CASSYGGSYEQYF.

The V gene is TRBV11-2, the J gene TRBJ2-7, with D perhaps matching TRBD2 (5 bases). CDR3 size: 13 residues. V lost 2 bases and J lost 1, with 6 bases in between. CDR1 and CDR2 from the germline V gene are SGHAT and FQNNGV. The CDR3 DNA sequence: TGTGCCAGCAGCTTACAGCGGTCCTACGAGCAGTACTTC. Its protein is CASSLQRSYEQYF.

This sequence joins TRBV18 and TRBJ2-1, with TRBD2 matching over 7 bases. The CDR3 length is 14 residues. Trimming removed 2 bases from V and 6 bases from J; junction bases left unmatched: 4. CDR1 is KGHSH, CDR2 LQKENI, per germline. CDR3 protein: CASSPTGGFNEQFF. The CDR3 nucleotides read TGTGCCAGCTCACCAACCGGGGGGTTCAATGAGCAGTTCTTC.

This clone appeared a few times. The chain carries TRBV5-1 and TRBJ2-3; 7 bases line up with TRBD2. Unmatched junction bases numbered 10, after V lost 6 bases and J lost 6 bases. Per germline, CDR1 SGHRS and CDR2 YFSETQ. There are 14 residues in the CDR3. The CDR3: CASTYGGGSDTQYF. The DNA of the CDR3 is TGCGCCAGCACCTACGGCGGGGGTTCTGATACGCAGTATTTT. The complete variable domain, with remaining parts taken from reference TRBV5-1 and TRBJ2-3, reads KAGVTQTPRYLIKTRGQQVTLSCSPISGHRSVSWYQQTPGQGLQFLFEYFSETQRNKGNFPGRFSGRQFSNSRSEMNVSTLELGDSALYLCASTYGGGSDTQYFGPGTRLTVL.

This clone was observed a single time. The chain is built from TRBV5-1 and TRBJ1-1; 8 positions match TRBD1. The J segment lost 4 bases and the V segment lost 4 bases, leaving 9 bases of the junction unmatched. The CDR3 has 15 amino acids. Germline V gene lookup returns CDR1 SGHRS and CDR2 YFSETQ. DNA of the CDR3: TGCGCCAGCAGCCGCACAGGGGGTCGGGTCACTGAAGCTTTCTTT. Protein product: CASSRTGGRVTEAFF.

The genes are TRBV6-6 and TRBJ2-7, with D hard to call. The CDR3 runs to 13 residues. Trimming took off 2 bases at V and 7 bases at J, with 12 bases between the two ends. Germline CDR1 is MNHNY and CDR2 is SVGAGI (reference sequence). The CDR3 sequence is CASSYRAMVEQYF. The CDR3, as DNA: TGTGCCAGCAGTTACCGGGCCATGGTGGAGCAGTACTTC.

The rearrangement uses TRBV5-1 and TRBJ2-2; 8 bases are shared with TRBD2. This CDR3 region has 16 residues. Germline CDR1 is SGHRS and CDR2 is YFSETQ. V lost 3 bases to trimming and J lost 7 bases; unmatched junction nucleotides: 11. CDR3: CASSSHQVAGLGELFF. DNA of the CDR3: TGCGCCAGCAGCTCGCACCAGGTAGCGGGACTCGGGGAGCTGTTTTTT.

V is TRBV7-6 and J is TRBJ2-3; TRBD2 aligns across 7 bases. This CDR3 is built from 15 residues. Germline values: CDR1 SGHVS, CDR2 FNYEAQ. With V trimmed by 1 base and J by 3 bases, 4 bases remained unmatched. For the CDR3, the DNA is TGTGCCAGCAGCTTAGAGGGAGGGGAAACAGATACGCAGTATTTT. This sequence encodes CASSLEGGETDTQYF.

The chain has TRBV7-9 and TRBJ2-3; TRBD2 matches 8 bases. Germline CDR1 and CDR2: SEHNR and FQNEAQ (reference sequence). This CDR3 has 16 amino acids. Unmatched junction bases numbered 10, after V lost 6 bases and J lost 2 bases. CDR3 loop: CASRHRAGASTDTQYF. CDR3 nucleotide sequence: TGTGCCAGCAGACACAGAGCGGGAGCCTCCACAGATACGCAGTATTTT.

The chain joins TRBV10-3 to TRBJ2-3; D is perhaps TRBD1 (6 bases). The germline V gene has CDR1 ENHRY and CDR2 SYGVKD. Between the trimmed V and J ends, which lost 6 bases and 2 bases, there was a span of 12 bases. The length of the CDR3 is 14 residues. Here the CDR3 reads CAIREAGVTDTQYF. In nucleotides, the CDR3 is TGTGCCATCAGGGAGGCAGGGGTCACAGATACGCAGTATTTT.

The chain recombines TRBV11-3 with TRBJ2-7, with D perhaps matching TRBD2 (7 bases). This CDR3 region has 13 residues. V lost 4 bases and J lost 2, with 9 bases in between. The germline V gene encodes CDR1 SGHNT and CDR2 YENEEA. CDR3 protein: CASSWGGAYEQYF. The CDR3 DNA reads TGTGCCAGCAGCTGGGGGGGCGCCTACGAGCAGTACTTC.

This chain connects TRBV4-1 to TRBJ2-2; D ambiguous. Trimming pared 0 bases from V and 4 bases from J, leaving 18 bases between. CDR3 length: 18 amino acids. Germline CDR1 is MGHRA and CDR2 is YSYEKL. CDR3 amino acids: CASSQDQDLATLTGELFF. The CDR3, as DNA: TGCGCCAGCAGCCAAGATCAAGATTTGGCTACGCTCACCGGGGAGCTGTTTTTT.

The J gene is TRBJ2-1, the V gene TRBV10-2, with D possibly being TRBD1 (6 bases). V was pared by 7 bases and J by 6 bases, with 22 bases between. Germline-derived CDR1 and CDR2 are WSHSY and SAAADI. The CDR3 spans 16 residues. CDR3 nucleotide sequence: TGCGCCAGCACTGTCGAGGGACACGGGCGGTTCAATGAGCAGTTCTTC. Encoded protein: CASTVEGHGRFNEQFF.

V gene TRBV4-2 combines with J gene TRBJ2-2; D is uncertain. Germline CDR1 reads LGHNA; CDR2 reads YNFKEQ. This CDR3 comprises 16 residues. The V end lost 0 bases, the J end lost 0 bases, and 8 bases lay between the germline ends. CDR3 bases: TGTGCCAGCAGCCAAGACGGCCTGCCGAACACCGGGGAGCTGTTTTTT. Translation gives CASSQDGLPNTGELFF.

The count of this clone is one. The chain recombines TRBV7-6 with TRBJ2-1; no clear D gene. The germline gives CDR1 SGHVS, CDR2 FNYEAQ. The CDR3 is 11 amino acids. Trimming shortened V by 5 bases and J by 4 bases, and 3 bases separated the two germline ends. CDR3 DNA sequence: TGTGCCAGCAGCGATTACAATGAGCAGTTCTTC. Protein: CASSDYNEQFF.